These T cell receptor beta chains were read from a single sample in a study of blood T cells in healthy people across ages. From the 5' RACE reads, TCRdb called clonotypes with MiXCR, one entry per CDR3 protein. The sample yields roughly 1,700,000 distinct CDR3 sequences, roughly 30% seen once. What was sequenced was blood. Receptors were obtained from a woman aged 25 to 45 in good health. Both conserved end residues are part of each CDR3. D genes are given only for firm matches. Clone size appears in some rows only: once, few, many, or a class for an expanded clone.

few	TRBV7-3	TRBJ2-3	NA	CAISLTGLDTDTQYF	TGTGCCATCAGCCTAACAGGGCTTGACACAGATACGCAGTATTTT
few	TRBV6-6	TRBJ1-2	TRBD1	CASSSTTGVRANYGYTF	TGTGCCAGCAGTTCGACAACAGGGGTGAGAGCTAACTATGGCTACACCTTC
NA	TRBV15	TRBJ1-6	TRBD1	CATSRDRNRGRPSPLHF	TGTGCCACCAGCAGAGATCGCAACAGGGGAAGGCCCTCACCCCTCCACTTT
NA	TRBV20-1	TRBJ2-1	NA	CSAPTGSSYNEQFF	TGCAGTGCTCCTACAGGGAGCTCCTACAATGAGCAGTTCTTC
few	TRBV5-1	TRBJ2-2	TRBD2	CASSLTSGTYPGELFF	TGCGCCAGCAGCTTGACTAGCGGGACCTATCCGGGGGAGCTGTTTTTT
NA	TRBV6-1	TRBJ1-2	TRBD1	CASRPGTGVMPAPGYTF	TGTGCCAGCAGACCCGGGACAGGGGTTATGCCCGCTCCGGGCTACACCTTC
NA	TRBV27	TRBJ2-3	NA	CASSPDPGPIDTQYF	TGTGCCAGCAGCCCGGACCCGGGCCCCATAGATACGCAGTATTTT
many	TRBV29-1	TRBJ2-7	NA	CSVALPGGFYEQYF	TGCAGCGTTGCCTTGCCAGGGGGGTTCTACGAGCAGTACTTC
NA	TRBV15	TRBJ1-5	NA	CATSTRRARRRDQPQHF	TGTGCCACCAGTACCCGCAGAGCTAGGCGTAGGGATCAGCCCCAGCATTTT
few	TRBV30	TRBJ2-7	NA	CAWSEQLVEQYF	TGTGCCTGGAGTGAACAGTTGGTCGAGCAGTACTTC
NA	TRBV27	TRBJ2-7	TRBD1	CTSRRGAGTDYEQYF	TGTACCAGCAGAAGGGGAGCCGGGACAGACTACGAGCAGTACTTC
NA	TRBV7-8	TRBJ2-7	NA	CASSSTLSGAYEQYF	TGTGCCAGCAGCTCAACTCTTAGTGGGGCCTACGAGCAGTACTTC
few	TRBV11-2	TRBJ2-1	NA	CASTLGLTSYNEQFF	TGTGCCAGTACCCTGGGACTTACCTCCTACAATGAGCAGTTCTTC
many	TRBV10-3	TRBJ2-1	NA	CAISERLGLNEQFF	TGTGCCATCAGTGAGCGGCTAGGGTTGAATGAGCAGTTCTTC
NA	TRBV12-3/TRBV12-4	TRBJ2-5	TRBD1	CASSGQGFLQETQYF	TGTGCCAGCAGTGGACAGGGATTCCTCCAAGAGACCCAGTACTTC
many	TRBV5-1	TRBJ1-5	TRBD1	CASSLGTGIGNQPQHF	TGCGCCAGCAGCTTGGGGACAGGGATCGGCAATCAGCCCCAGCATTTT
many	TRBV20-1	TRBJ2-1	NA	CSATRGEVTYNEQFF	TGCAGTGCCACCCGAGGCGAAGTTACCTACAATGAGCAGTTCTTC
many	TRBV12-3/TRBV12-4	TRBJ2-7	TRBD1	CASSRGQGVYF	TGTGCCAGCAGCCGGGGACAGGGAGTGTACTTC
few	TRBV7-9	TRBJ2-1	NA	CASSLVVPNNEQFF	TGTGCCAGCAGCTTAGTGGTTCCGAATAATGAGCAGTTCTTC
NA	TRBV20-1	TRBJ2-1	TRBD2	CSARTGLAYNEQFF	TGCAGTGCTAGAACCGGACTAGCTTACAATGAGCAGTTCTTC
NA	TRBV16	TRBJ1-1	TRBD1	CASSQTGQGSTEAFF	TGTGCCAGCAGCCAGACGGGACAGGGCTCCACTGAAGCTTTCTTT
NA	TRBV7-2	TRBJ1-2	TRBD1	CASSGDRAFGYTF	TGTGCCAGCTCCGGGGACAGGGCGTTTGGCTACACCTTC
few	TRBV20-1	TRBJ2-5	NA	CSAEQETQYF	TGCAGTGCTGAACAAGAGACCCAGTACTTC
once	TRBV3-1	TRBJ2-5	TRBD2	CANSLFGLAGGARLREQYF	TGTGCCAACAGCCTGTTCGGGCTAGCGGGGGGGGCCCGTTTGCGGGAGCAGTACTTC
NA	TRBV7-2	TRBJ2-3	TRBD1	CASSFDRAGTDTQYF	TGTGCCAGCAGCTTTGACAGGGCAGGCACAGATACGCAGTATTTT
NA	TRBV15	TRBJ1-5	TRBD1	CATSGGQGVERPQHF	TGTGCCACCAGCGGGGGACAGGGCGTGGAGCGGCCCCAGCATTTT
NA	TRBV10-1	TRBJ2-7	NA	CASSEGGAGDERYF	TGCGCCAGCAGCGAGGGAGGAGCTGGCGACGAGCGGTACTTC
NA	TRBV15	TRBJ2-1	NA	CATSRERSTRDNEQFF	TGTGCCACCAGCAGAGAGCGATCCACAAGGGACAATGAGCAGTTCTTC
NA	TRBV4-1	TRBJ2-5	TRBD2	CASSQGLGGGQETQYF	TGCGCCAGCAGCCAAGGGCTAGGCGGGGGTCAAGAGACCCAGTACTTC
NA	TRBV6-5	TRBJ2-6	NA	CASTWGGVSGANVLTF	TGTGCCAGCACCTGGGGAGGAGTCTCTGGGGCCAACGTCCTGACTTTC
NA	TRBV7-9	TRBJ2-1	NA	CTSSIADSSYNEQFF	TGTACCAGCAGCATAGCAGATAGCTCCTACAATGAGCAGTTCTTC
NA	TRBV19	TRBJ1-1	NA	CASSIYGNTEAFF	TGTGCCAGTAGTATATACGGGAACACTGAAGCTTTCTTT
many	TRBV20-1	TRBJ2-5	TRBD2	CSASGLAGDGGTQYF	TGCAGTGCTAGCGGACTAGCGGGAGATGGGGGGACCCAGTACTTC
NA	TRBV5-1	TRBJ2-5	NA	CASSGDRIPWETQYF	TGCGCCAGCAGCGGTGACAGAATACCTTGGGAGACCCAGTACTTC
NA	TRBV27	TRBJ2-1	TRBD1	CASSSTGGPFGNEQFF	TGTGCCAGCAGTTCCACAGGGGGCCCCTTCGGCAATGAGCAGTTCTTC
many	TRBV9	TRBJ2-7	TRBD2	CASSVDSAGESYEQYF	TGTGCCAGCAGCGTAGATTCGGCGGGAGAATCCTACGAGCAGTACTTC
few	TRBV29-1	TRBJ2-3	TRBD2	CSGGGRLDTQYF	TGCAGCGGTGGCGGGAGATTGGATACGCAGTATTTT
many	TRBV12-3/TRBV12-4	TRBJ2-7	NA	CASRRDEESYEQYF	TGTGCCAGTCGCCGGGACGAAGAATCCTACGAGCAGTACTTC
many	TRBV5-1	TRBJ1-5	TRBD1	CASSTGQGDQPQHF	TGCGCCAGCAGCACCGGACAGGGGGATCAGCCCCAGCATTTT
few	TRBV9	TRBJ2-7	NA	CASSVSGTDYEQYF	TGTGCCAGCAGCGTATCCGGGACGGATTACGAGCAGTACTTC
NA	TRBV12-3/TRBV12-4	TRBJ2-2	NA	CASSLNTGPNTGELFF	TGTGCCAGCAGCCTCAATACGGGGCCCAACACCGGGGAGCTGTTTTTT
NA	TRBV5-1	TRBJ2-1	TRBD1	CASSPGQGKDFNERFF	TGCGCCAGCAGCCCAGGACAGGGGAAGGACTTCAATGAGCGGTTCTTC
NA	TRBV2	TRBJ2-3	TRBD2	CASSAFSGGAADTQYF	TGTGCCAGCAGTGCGTTCTCGGGAGGAGCAGCAGATACGCAGTATTTT
few	TRBV12-3/TRBV12-4	TRBJ1-2	NA	CASSLWVEGQYGYTF	TGTGCCAGCAGCCTCTGGGTTGAGGGACAATATGGCTACACCTTC
few	TRBV4-1	TRBJ1-4	TRBD1	CASSQGRPDRGNEKLFF	TGCGCCAGCAGCCAAGGCCGACCGGACAGGGGGAATGAAAAACTGTTTTTT